This T cell receptor beta chain came from a study of blood T cell repertoires in COVID-19. Across the study: T cells, B-cell-depleted T cells, or PBMCs provided the cDNA or gDNA that served as material.

The CDR3 covers 16 residues. CDR1 is MNHEY, CDR2 SVGEGT, per germline. Between the trimmed V and J ends, which lost 5 bases and 2 bases, there was a span of 18 bases. In the original workflow: Amplification from reference gene primers served as the basis for estimated nucleated cell counts. Assay used: immunoSEQ multiplex PCR; TCRdb lists only in-frame clones, some missing. The V and J calls and the clone size are those of that table, but D and trimming were determined from the DNA. The table shows roughly 87,000 clones, with about 82% occurring only once. The clonotype was recovered from a human donor in a cohort sampled during active COVID-19. The V call is TRBV6-2 or TRBV6-3, the J call TRBJ2-5; D is possibly TRBD2 (6 bases). The sequenced sample was peripheral blood. CDR3 loop: CASSHRDWYIQETQYF. The CDR3 DNA sequence: TGTGCCAGCAGTCATCGGGACTGGTATATTCAAGAGACCCAGTACTTC.